Each of the 13 T cell receptor beta chains below was sequenced from the same sample in a study of blood T cell repertoires in COVID-19. TCRdb keeps only in-frame clones here, not all; method: immunoSEQ multiplex PCR. The sample contains 200,000 to 300,000 clones, around 85% of which appear only once. The sequencing sample was made of peripheral blood. Receptors were obtained from a woman older than 75 with acute or convalescent COVID-19.

The rearrangement uses TRBV5-1 and TRBJ1-6; the match to TRBD1 covers 7 bases. Germline values: CDR1 SGHRS, CDR2 YFSETQ. The CDR3 is 15 residues long. The ends lost 0 bases at V and 7 bases at J; junction bases unmatched: 4. The CDR3 nucleotides read TGCGCCAGCAGCTTGGACAGGGGAGGCAATTCACCCCTCCACTTT. The encoded protein is CASSLDRGGNSPLHF.

CDR3 DNA sequence: TGTGCCAGCAGCCTCGTAGCGGGGCCGAACACTGAAGCTTTCTTT. Protein product: CASSLVAGPNTEAFF. The rearrangement joins TRBV6-5 to TRBJ1-1; possible D gene TRBD1, 5 bases. V lost 6 bases and J lost 1, with 15 bases in between. The CDR3 extends over 15 amino acids. CDR1 and CDR2 from the germline V gene are MNHEY and SVGAGI.

The gene calls are TRBV2 and TRBJ2-7; 8 bases fit TRBD1. CDR3 length: 15 amino acids. Germline lookup yields CDR1 SNHLY and CDR2 FYNNEI. V lost 1 base and J lost 7; bases outside the gene matches: 9. As DNA, the CDR3 is TGTGCCAGCAGTGAAGTGAGGACAGGGACGGGGGAGCAGTACTTC. Its protein is CASSEVRTGTGEQYF.

V is TRBV12-5 and J is TRBJ1-5; the D is unclear. The V gene lost 3 bases and the J gene lost 4 bases, with 7 bases spanning the gap. The CDR3 covers 13 residues. From germline, CDR1 is LGHNT and CDR2 FRNRAP. The CDR3 nucleotides read TGTGCTAGTGGTTTTAGCGGGAATCAGCCCCAGCATTTT. Amino acids: CASGFSGNQPQHF.

The chain links TRBV5-6 to TRBJ2-3; possibly TRBD2 for D (6 bases). Germline V CDR1 and CDR2: SGHDT, YYEEEE. The ends were cut back, 3 bases at V and 4 bases at J, with 6 bases in the middle. The CDR3 is 12 residues long. The CDR3: CASSWGADTQYF. DNA for the CDR3: TGTGCCAGCAGCTGGGGGGCAGATACGCAGTATTTT.

The chain has TRBV30 and TRBJ1-5, with D hard to call. Germline assignment: CDR1 GTSNPN and CDR2 SVGIG (reference sequence). This CDR3 region has 15 residues. V was clipped by 3 bases and J by 0 bases, with 12 bases between them. CDR3 sequence reads: CAWSATGSSNQPQHF. As DNA, the CDR3 is TGTGCCTGGAGCGCAACCGGGAGTAGCAATCAGCCCCAGCATTTT.

The chain couples TRBV5-1 to TRBJ1-3; no clear D. Germline loops: CDR1 SGHRS, CDR2 YFSETQ. Trimming pared 4 bases from V and 4 bases from J, leaving 15 bases between. The CDR3 runs 15 residues. The CDR3: CASSPSGGLGNTIYF. The CDR3 nucleotides read TGCGCCAGCAGCCCCAGCGGAGGGCTGGGAAACACCATATATTTT.

The gene calls are TRBV1 and TRBJ2-3; TRBD2 is taken as the D call from the table, unchecked against the DNA. TRBV1 is assigned pseudogene status. This CDR3 has 16 amino acids. Here the CDR3 reads CTSSQEGGALGDTQYF. The CDR3 nucleotides are TGCACCAGCAGCCAAGAGGGAGGCGCCCTCGGAGATACGCAGTATTTT.

This clone occurred a few times. The V and J genes are TRBV2 and TRBJ2-7; TRBD1 matches at 8 bases. CDR1 and CDR2 from the germline V gene are SNHLY and FYNNEI. The V gene end was trimmed by 6 bases and the J gene end by 3 bases; junction bases not matched to a gene: 7. CDR3 length: 14 residues. Here the CDR3 reads CASRRDRPLYEQYF. The CDR3 DNA sequence: TGTGCCAGCAGGAGGGACAGGCCGCTCTACGAGCAGTACTTC.

This clone was picked up one time. The chain has TRBV7-9 and TRBJ2-3; tentatively, D is TRBD1 (6 bases). Germline V gene lookup returns CDR1 SEHNR and CDR2 FQNEAQ (reference sequence). CDR3 length equals 13 residues. The V and J ends lost 5 bases and 7 bases respectively, with 13 bases between them. CDR3 region: CASSRPQGNTQYF. In nucleotides, the CDR3 is TGTGCCAGCAGCCGCCCGCAGGGGAATACGCAGTATTTT.

The chain is built from TRBV6-6 and TRBJ2-7, with D possibly being TRBD2 (6 bases). Trimming removed 0 bases from V and 6 bases from J, with 12 bases in between. The germline V gene has CDR1 MNHNY and CDR2 SVGAGI (reference sequence). This CDR3 region has 14 residues. The CDR3 nucleotides read TGTGCCAGCAGTTACTCGCAGAGGGAGGCCGAGCAGTACTTC. Its protein product is CASSYSQREAEQYF.

The chain employs TRBV3-1 (or the pseudogene TRBV3-2) and TRBJ2-3; 13 nucleotides align to TRBD2. The CDR3 consists of 17 residues. Germline-derived CDR1 and CDR2 are LGHDT and YNNKEL (reference sequence). V trimming: 4 bases; J trimming: 1 base; junction bases outside the gene matches: 5. CDR3 protein: CASSLGLAGARTDTQYF. The CDR3 nucleotides read TGTGCCAGCAGCCTAGGACTAGCGGGGGCCCGCACAGATACGCAGTATTTT.

The chain couples TRBV11-2 to TRBJ2-7, with a weak D call TRBD1 (6 bases). Trimming cost V 5 bases and J 2 bases, with 16 bases left between them. CDR1 is SGHAT and CDR2 is FQNNGV in the germline V gene. The CDR3 runs to 15 residues. The CDR3 is CASSTIRQDAYEQYF. CDR3 bases: TGTGCCAGCAGCACTATCCGACAGGATGCCTACGAGCAGTACTTC. Looking up the rest from reference TRBV11-2 and TRBJ2-7 gives the full variable domain: EAGVAQSPRYKIIEKRQSVAFWCNPISGHATLYWYQQILGQGPKLLIQFQNNGVVDDSQLPKDRFSAERLKGVDSTLKIQPAKLEDSAVYLCASSTIRQDAYEQYFGPGTRLTVT.